The rows below give T cell receptor beta chains drawn from one sample of a study of PD-1 blockade in classical Hodgkin lymphoma. The table came from immunoSEQ multiplex PCR; TCRdb's copy has only in-frame clones and leaves some out. The sample consists of some 70,000 clones, 93% of them appearing once. Sequenced input: peripheral blood mononuclear cells (PBMCs). The receptor set was obtained from a human donor with classical Hodgkin lymphoma. Both conserved end residues are part of each CDR3. The D gene is left open where the match is weak. Size is omitted from some rows. Given values are once, few, many or a class for expanded clones.

TRBJ2-3 TRBD2 . TRBV6-1 CASSEVIAGGLDTQYF TGTGCCAGCAGTGAGGTGATAGCGGGGGGGCTTGATACGCAGTATTTT
TRBJ2-2 . . TRBV27 CATCPTGTMGVTGELFF TGTGCCACCTGCCCGACGGGGACGATGGGGGTTACCGGGGAGCTGTTTTTT
TRBJ1-5 . . TRBV7-2 CASSLGGNNQPQHF TGTGCCAGCAGCTTAGGAGGGAACAATCAGCCCCAGCATTTT
TRBJ1-2 . . TRBV10-2 CASQSGLVGNYGYTF TGCGCCAGCCAATCGGGACTCGTGGGTAATTATGGCTACACCTTC
TRBJ2-2 . . TRBV12-5 CASGPQDGELFF TGTGCTAGTGGTCCGCAGGACGGGGAGCTGTTTTTT
TRBJ1-2 . . TRBV6-5 CASSYSWGTNYGYTF TGTGCCAGCAGTTACTCCTGGGGAACTAACTATGGCTACACCTTC
TRBJ2-7 . . TRBV12-5 CASGLDSHEQYF TGTGCTAGTGGTTTGGACAGCCACGAGCAGTACTTC
TRBJ1-2 . . TRBV20-1 CSATTSYGYTF TGCAGTGCCACCACGAGTTATGGCTACACCTTC
TRBJ1-1 . . TRBV5-6 CASSLYRATEAFF TGTGCCAGCAGCTTGTACCGAGCCACTGAAGCTTTCTTT
TRBJ1-3 TRBD1 once TRBV19 CASTPDRTGNTIYF TGTGCCAGTACCCCGGACAGGACTGGAAACACCATATATTTT
TRBJ1-5 TRBD1 . TRBV28 CASSRQGKVDGNQPQHF TGTGCCAGCTCTAGACAGGGAAAGGTTGATGGCAATCAGCCCCAGCATTTT
TRBJ1-2 . . TRBV5-6 CASSPGRTLQYGYTF TGTGCCAGCAGCCCGGGACGGACCCTACAATATGGCTACACCTTC
TRBJ1-3 . . TRBV6-1 CASSEVGDSGNTIYF TGTGCCAGCAGTGAAGTAGGGGACTCTGGAAACACCATATATTTT
TRBJ1-1 TRBD1 . TRBV5-6 CASSSGTGMWNTEAFF TGTGCCAGCAGCTCCGGGACAGGCATGTGGAACACTGAAGCTTTCTTT
TRBJ1-5 TRBD1 . TRBV19 CASRDRGVQPQHF TGTGCCAGTAGGGACAGGGGGGTGCAGCCCCAGCATTTT
TRBJ1-1 . . TRBV28 CASSLGGVSNTEAFF TGTGCCAGCAGTTTAGGGGGAGTTTCGAACACTGAAGCTTTCTTT
TRBJ2-2 TRBD2 . TRBV25-1 CASSAFPSGTNTGELFF TGTGCCAGCAGTGCTTTCCCTAGCGGGACGAACACCGGGGAGCTGTTTTTT
TRBJ2-7 TRBD2 . TRBV7-2 CASSLPLAGGGGEQYF TGTGCCAGCAGCCTCCCCCTAGCGGGAGGGGGGGGCGAGCAGTACTTC
TRBJ2-7 . . TRBV11-1 CASSPEGLTYEQYF TGTGCCAGCAGCCCGGAGGGACTTACATACGAGCAGTACTTC
TRBJ2-5 TRBD1 . TRBV5-1 CASRTQGAETQYF TGCGCCAGCAGGACCCAGGGGGCAGAGACCCAGTACTTC
TRBJ1-1 . . TRBV7-2 CASSLGGGMNTEAFF TGTGCCAGCAGCTTAGGCGGGGGGATGAACACTGAAGCTTTCTTT
TRBJ1-3 . . TRBV7-2 CASSRYQGSGNTIYF TGTGCCAGCAGCCGCTACCAGGGCTCTGGAAACACCATATATTTT
TRBJ1-3 TRBD1 once TRBV9 CASSPRPGQGEWNSGNTIYF TGTGCCAGCAGCCCGCGACCGGGACAGGGCGAGTGGAACTCTGGAAACACCATATATTTT
TRBJ2-3 . . TRBV21-1 CASSKGRLCDTQYF TGTGCCAGCAGCAAAGGAAGATTATGCGATACGCAGTATTTT
TRBJ1-2 . once TRBV5-4 CASTQRWGLGYGYTF TGTGCCAGCACCCAACGGTGGGGGCTTGGCTATGGCTACACCTTC
TRBJ2-7 TRBD2 . TRBV19 CASSEVAGEYEQYF TGTGCCAGTAGCGAAGTAGCGGGAGAGTACGAGCAGTACTTC
TRBJ2-3 . . TRBV18 CASSPPVIADTQYF TGTGCCAGCTCACCACCGGTAATTGCGGATACGCAGTATTTT
TRBJ1-5 . few TRBV5-6 CASSLARGDQPQHF TGTGCCAGCAGCTTGGCGCGGGGGGATCAGCCCCAGCATTTT
TRBJ2-1 TRBD1 . TRBV10-3 CAITPGQGINEQFF TGTGCCATCACTCCGGGACAGGGTATCAATGAGCAGTTCTTC
TRBJ2-5 TRBD2 . TRBV2 CASSASSGGGETQYF TGTGCCAGCAGTGCGTCTAGCGGGGGAGGGGAGACCCAGTACTTC
TRBJ2-4 TRBD1 . TRBV27 CASSPSGQGVTGQYF TGTGCCAGCAGTCCCTCCGGGCAGGGGGTAACGGGTCAGTACTTC
TRBJ1-1 . . TRBV7-9 CASSQERNTEAFF TGTGCCAGCAGCCAAGAAAGGAACACTGAAGCTTTCTTT
TRBJ2-1 . once TRBV9 CASSVGVLGEQFF TGTGCCAGCAGCGTAGGAGTGCTCGGTGAGCAGTTCTTC
TRBJ1-2 . . TRBV28 CASSPTAFLYNYGYTF TGTGCCAGCAGCCCCACTGCCTTTCTATATAACTATGGCTACACCTTC
TRBJ1-2 . . TRBV20-1 CSAIENYGYTF TGCAGTGCTATAGAAAACTATGGCTACACCTTC
TRBJ1-5 . . TRBV2 CASRDTRNQPQHF TGTGCCAGCAGGGACACACGCAATCAGCCCCAGCATTTT
TRBJ1-3 . . TRBV5-1 CASSRDASSGNTIYF TGCGCCAGCAGCCGCGACGCCAGCTCTGGAAACACCATATATTTT
TRBJ1-2 . . TRBV7-8 CASSLASGAGGYTF TGTGCCAGCAGCTTAGCTAGTGGGGCAGGGGGCTACACCTTC
TRBJ2-5 . . TRBV6-5 CATRGLETQYF TGTGCCACCAGGGGATTGGAGACCCAGTACTTC
TRBJ2-1 TRBD2 once TRBV5-1 CASSLGGSYNEQFF TGCGCCAGCAGCCTGGGGGGGTCCTACAATGAGCAGTTCTTC
TRBJ2-7 . once TRBV2 CASTPGSRYEQYF TGTGCCAGCACCCCGGGATCCCGCTACGAGCAGTACTTC
TRBJ2-3 TRBD1 . TRBV11-2 CASSLVTGGTDTQYF TGTGCCAGCAGCTTGGTAACAGGGGGCACAGATACGCAGTATTTT
TRBJ1-5 TRBD1 once TRBV15 CATGTGFNQPQHF TGTGCCACGGGGACAGGTTTCAATCAGCCCCAGCATTTT
TRBJ2-2 . . TRBV2 CASSLLKPANTGELFF TGTGCCAGCAGTCTTCTAAAGCCAGCGAACACCGGGGAGCTGTTTTTT